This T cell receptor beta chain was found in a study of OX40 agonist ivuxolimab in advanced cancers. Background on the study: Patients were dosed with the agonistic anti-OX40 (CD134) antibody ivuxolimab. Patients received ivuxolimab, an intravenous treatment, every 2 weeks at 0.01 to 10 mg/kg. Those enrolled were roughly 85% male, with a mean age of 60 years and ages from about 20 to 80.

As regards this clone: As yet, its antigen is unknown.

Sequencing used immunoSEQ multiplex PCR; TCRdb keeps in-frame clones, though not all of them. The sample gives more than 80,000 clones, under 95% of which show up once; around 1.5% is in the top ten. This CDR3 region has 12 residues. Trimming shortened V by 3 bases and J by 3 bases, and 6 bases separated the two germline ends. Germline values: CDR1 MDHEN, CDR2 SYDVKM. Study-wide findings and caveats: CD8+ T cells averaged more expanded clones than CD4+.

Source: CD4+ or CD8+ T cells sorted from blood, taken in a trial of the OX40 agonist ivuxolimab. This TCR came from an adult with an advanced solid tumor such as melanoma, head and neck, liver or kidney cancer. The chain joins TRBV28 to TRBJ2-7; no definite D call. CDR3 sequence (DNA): TGTGCCAGCAGTTTTGGCAGCTACGAGCAGTACTTC. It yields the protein CASSFGSYEQYF.